This TCR beta chain was obtained from a study of cytomegalovirus exposure and HLA in healthy donors. A multiplex PCR was run with 60 Vbeta primers and 13 Jbeta primers. Clones were sequenced by immunoSEQ multiplex PCR, and TCRdb holds only the in-frame ones, with some missing. The sample has 130,000 or so clones; 65% to 80% are singletons. As concerns this clone: Antigen specificity is unknown.

Study results and caveats: Prediction of most subjects' HLA-A and HLA-B alleles by TCR beta sequences was reportedly accurate. In a later analysis, CMV-associated beta chains were mostly HLA-associated, it appeared. Later on, an analysis tied approximately 15,000 TCR beta sequences to HLA alleles at 0.05 false discovery rate.

The CDR3 spans 14 residues. Germline CDR1 and CDR2: MGHRA and YSYEKL. The junction had 1 base not matched to a gene; V was cut back by 1 base and J by 4 bases. The chain carries TRBV4-1 and TRBJ2-7, with TRBD2 identical over 10 bases. This clonotype originated in a woman between 18 and 29 years old in good health and CMV-seronegative. Sequencing input: PBMCs. The CDR3: CASSQGTSGYEQYF. The CDR3 DNA is TGCGCCAGCAGCCAAGGGACTAGCGGATACGAGCAGTACTTC.